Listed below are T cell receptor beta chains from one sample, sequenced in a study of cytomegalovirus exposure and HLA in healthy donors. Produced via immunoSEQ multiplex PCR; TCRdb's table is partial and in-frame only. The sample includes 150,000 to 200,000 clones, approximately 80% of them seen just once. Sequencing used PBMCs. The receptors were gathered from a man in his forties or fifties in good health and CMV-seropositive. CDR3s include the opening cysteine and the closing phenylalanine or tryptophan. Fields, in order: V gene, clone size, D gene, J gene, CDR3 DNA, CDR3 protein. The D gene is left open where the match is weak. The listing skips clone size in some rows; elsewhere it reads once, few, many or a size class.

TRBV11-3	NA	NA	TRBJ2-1	TGTGCCAGCAGCTTAGGGTCTGCAGCCGGGGAGCAGTTCTTC	CASSLGSAAGEQFF
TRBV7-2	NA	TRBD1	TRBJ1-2	TGTGCCAGCAGCTTAGCTTGGGGCGGGACAGTTGGCTACACCTTC	CASSLAWGGTVGYTF
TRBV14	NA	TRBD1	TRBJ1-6	TGTGCCAGCAGCCAGGTACCGGGACAGGGAGATTGGGGTTCACCCCTCCACTTT	CASSQVPGQGDWGSPLHF
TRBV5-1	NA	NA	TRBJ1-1	TGCGCCAGCAGCTTGGTCGGGGGGATTGCTTTCTTT	CASSLVGGIAFF
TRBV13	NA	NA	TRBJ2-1	TGTGCCAGCAGCTTAGTGGGCGGGGCGAGCTCCTACAATGAGCAGTTCTTC	CASSLVGGASSYNEQFF
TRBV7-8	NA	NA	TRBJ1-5	TGTGCCAGCAGCCCGGCCAGGGGAACCAGCAATCAGCCCCAGCATTTT	CASSPARGTSNQPQHF
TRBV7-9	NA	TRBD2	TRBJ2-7	TGTGCCAGCAGCTTAGGCGCGGGGGGCCGCTCCTACGAGCAGTACTTC	CASSLGAGGRSYEQYF
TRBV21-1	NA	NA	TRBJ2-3	TGTGCCAGCAGCACACAGGGCCCCACAGATACGCAGTATTTT	CASSTQGPTDTQYF
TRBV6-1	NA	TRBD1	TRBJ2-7	TGTGCCAGCAGTGAAGCCGCCGGGACAGCGAACTACGAGCAGTACTTC	CASSEAAGTANYEQYF
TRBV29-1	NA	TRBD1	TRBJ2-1	TGCAGCGTAGGGGACAGGGGGCAGGTGGACAATGAGCAGTTCTTC	CSVGDRGQVDNEQFF
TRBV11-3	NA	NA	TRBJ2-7	TGTGCCAGCAGCTTAGGTACCCCGAGGGACGAGCAGTACTTC	CASSLGTPRDEQYF
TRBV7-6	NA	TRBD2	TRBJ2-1	TGTGCCAGCAGCTCTAGCGGGGGGCCGGACAATGAGCAGTTCTTC	CASSSSGGPDNEQFF
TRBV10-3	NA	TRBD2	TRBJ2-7	TGTGCCATCAGTAAGACTAGCGAGCTCTACGAGCAGTACTTC	CAISKTSELYEQYF
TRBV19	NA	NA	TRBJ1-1	TGTGCCAGTACCACCCAGACGGGGGGGTGGACTGAAGCTTTCTTT	CASTTQTGGWTEAFF
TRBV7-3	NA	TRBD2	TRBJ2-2	TGTGCCAGCAGCTTAAACGCGGGGGCGAACACCGGGGAGCTGTTTTTT	CASSLNAGANTGELFF
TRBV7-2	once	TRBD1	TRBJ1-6	TGTGCCAGCAGCCAGTGGACAGGATCATCTCAAAAAAATTCACCCCTCCACTTT	CASSQWTGSSQKNSPLHF
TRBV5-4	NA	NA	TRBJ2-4	TGTGCCAGCAGCTTCGGCAAAAACATTCAGTACTTC	CASSFGKNIQYF
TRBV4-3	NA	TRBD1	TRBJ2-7	TGCGCCAGCGGGACAGCATGCTACGAGCAGTACTTC	CASGTACYEQYF
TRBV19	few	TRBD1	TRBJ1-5	TGTGCCAGTAGTACAGGGGGCAGGGGCAATCAGCCCCAGCATTTT	CASSTGGRGNQPQHF
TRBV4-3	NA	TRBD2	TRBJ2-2	TGCGCCAGCAGCCACATCCAACTAGCGGGGGGGACCGGGGAGCTGTTTTTT	CASSHIQLAGGTGELFF
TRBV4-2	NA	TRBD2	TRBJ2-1	TGTGCCAGCAGCCTTAGCGGGGGGCCCTACAATGAGCAGTTCTTC	CASSLSGGPYNEQFF
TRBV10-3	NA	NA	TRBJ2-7	TGTGCCATCAGTGCAGACAGAACCTACGAGCAGTACTTC	CAISADRTYEQYF
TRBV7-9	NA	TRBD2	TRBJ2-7	TGTGCCAGCAGCGGAAGCGGGGGGACCTCCTACGAGCAGTACTTC	CASSGSGGTSYEQYF
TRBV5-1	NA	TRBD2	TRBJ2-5	TGCGCCAGCAGCTTTAGCGGGAATCAAGAGACCCAGTACTTC	CASSFSGNQETQYF
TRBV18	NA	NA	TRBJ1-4	TGTGCCAGCTCACCGAGAGAAAGGGCGGGGGCTAATGAAAAACTGTTTTTT	CASSPRERAGANEKLFF
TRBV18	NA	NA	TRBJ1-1	TGTGCCAGCTCACCCCCCGCCGGAGACACTGAAGCTTTCTTT	CASSPPAGDTEAFF
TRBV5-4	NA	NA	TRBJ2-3	TGTGCCAGCAGTTTACTAGAAGATACGCAGTATTTT	CASSLLEDTQYF
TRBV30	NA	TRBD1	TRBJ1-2	TGTGCCTGGAGCCGGGGACAGGGTAACGGGTATGGCTACACCTTC	CAWSRGQGNGYGYTF
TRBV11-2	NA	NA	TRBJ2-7	TGTGCCAGCAGCTTAGGAGGAGCAGTTTACGAGCAGTACTTC	CASSLGGAVYEQYF
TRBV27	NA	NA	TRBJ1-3	TGTGCCAGCAGTTTTCAGGGCCCTGGAAACACCATATATTTT	CASSFQGPGNTIYF
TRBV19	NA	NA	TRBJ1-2	TGTGCCAGTAGCGTTACAGGGATAACTGGCTACACCTTC	CASSVTGITGYTF
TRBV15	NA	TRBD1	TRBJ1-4	TGTGCCACCAGCAGAGGGAGAGACAGGGGGCTTGAAAAACTGTTTTTT	CATSRGRDRGLEKLFF
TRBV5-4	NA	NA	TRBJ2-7	TGTGCCAGCAGCTTGGTTCAGGGGTACGAGCAGTACTTC	CASSLVQGYEQYF